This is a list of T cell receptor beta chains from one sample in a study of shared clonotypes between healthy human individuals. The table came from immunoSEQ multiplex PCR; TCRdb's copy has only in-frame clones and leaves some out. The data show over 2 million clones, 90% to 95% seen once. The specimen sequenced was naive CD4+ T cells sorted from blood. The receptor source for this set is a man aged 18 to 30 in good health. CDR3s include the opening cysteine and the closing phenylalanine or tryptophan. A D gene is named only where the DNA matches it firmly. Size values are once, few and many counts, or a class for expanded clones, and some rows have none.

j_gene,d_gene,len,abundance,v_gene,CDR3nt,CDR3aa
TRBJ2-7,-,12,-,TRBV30,TGTGCCTGGAGCCATCCCACCTACGAGCAGTACTTC,CAWSHPTYEQYF
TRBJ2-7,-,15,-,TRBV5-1,TGCGCCAGCAGCGGACCGGGACTTACGACCGGCGAGCAGTACTTC,CASSGPGLTTGEQYF
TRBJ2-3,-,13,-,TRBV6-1,TGTGCCAGCAGCCGGGTTTTCACAGATACGCAGTATTTT,CASSRVFTDTQYF
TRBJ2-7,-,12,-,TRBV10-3,TGTGCCATCAGTCCTAGCTCCTACGAGCAGTACTTC,CAISPSSYEQYF
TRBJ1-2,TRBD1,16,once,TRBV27,TGTGCCAGCAGTCCATCGACAGGGGAGCGTAACTATGGCTACACCTTC,CASSPSTGERNYGYTF
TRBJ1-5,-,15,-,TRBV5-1,TGCGCCAGCAGCTTGGACAGGGCTGGGAATCAGCCCCAGCATTTT,CASSLDRAGNQPQHF
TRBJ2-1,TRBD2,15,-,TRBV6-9,TGTGCCAGCAGTCGACGACTAGCGGGGGAGGGTGAGCAGTTCTTC,CASSRRLAGEGEQFF
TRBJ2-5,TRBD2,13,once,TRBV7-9,TGTGCCAGCATCGGACCGGGGGGGAAGACCCAGTACTTC,CASIGPGGKTQYF
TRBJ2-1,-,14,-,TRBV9,TGTGCCAGCAGCTCCCAGGGCTCCTACAATGAGCAGTTCTTC,CASSSQGSYNEQFF
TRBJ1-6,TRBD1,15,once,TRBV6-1,TGTGCCAGCAGAACCTCCGGGACAGGGAATTCACCCCTCCACTTT,CASRTSGTGNSPLHF
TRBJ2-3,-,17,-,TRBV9,TGTGCCAGCAGCGTAGGAGCTGCGGGGTCTAGCACAGATACGCAGTATTTT,CASSVGAAGSSTDTQYF
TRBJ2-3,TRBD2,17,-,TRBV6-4,TGTGCCAGCATCCCCCTCCGACTAGCGGGATTCACAGATACGCAGTATTTT,CASIPLRLAGFTDTQYF
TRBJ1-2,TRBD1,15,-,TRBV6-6,TGTGCCAGCAGAATGGGGGCAGGGGGCTACTATGGCTACACCTTC,CASRMGAGGYYGYTF
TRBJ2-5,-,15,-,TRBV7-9,TGTGCCAGCAGCCCACGGGGGACGGGGGCGGAGACCCAGTACTTC,CASSPRGTGAETQYF
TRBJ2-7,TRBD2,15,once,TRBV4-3,TGCGCCAGCAGCCAAGGAAGCGGGAGTTGGTACGAGCAGTACTTC,CASSQGSGSWYEQYF
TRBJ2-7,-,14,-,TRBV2,TGTGCCAGCAGTGAAGGTTACCGATCCTACGAGCAGTACTTC,CASSEGYRSYEQYF
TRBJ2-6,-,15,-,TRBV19,TGTGCCAGTTCGACGGCTAACTCTGGGGCCAACGTCCTGACTTTC,CASSTANSGANVLTF
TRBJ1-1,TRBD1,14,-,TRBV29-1,TGCAGCGTTGGACAGGGATCCATGAACACTGAAGCTTTCTTT,CSVGQGSMNTEAFF
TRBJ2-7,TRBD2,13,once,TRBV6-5,TGTGCCATCCAAGGGACTACCTTCTACGAGCAGTACTTC,CAIQGTTFYEQYF
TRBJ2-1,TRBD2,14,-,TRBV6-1,TGTGCCACCACTAGCGGGTCCCTACTCAATGAGCAGTTCTTC,CATTSGSLLNEQFF
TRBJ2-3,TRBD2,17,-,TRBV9,TGTGCCAGCAGCCCTTCCCCTAGCGGGACTAGCACAGATACGCAGTATTTT,CASSPSPSGTSTDTQYF
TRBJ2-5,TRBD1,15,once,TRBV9,TGTGCCAGCAGCCCCCCAGGGGGTGACCAAGAGACCCAGTACTTC,CASSPPGGDQETQYF
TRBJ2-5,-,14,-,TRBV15,TGTGCCACCAGTAAGGGGGGGGACATGGAGACCCAGTACTTC,CATSKGGDMETQYF
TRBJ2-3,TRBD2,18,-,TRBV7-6,TGTGCCAGCAGCTTCCCGGCCGGGACTAGCGGGAGCACAGATACGCAGTATTTT,CASSFPAGTSGSTDTQYF
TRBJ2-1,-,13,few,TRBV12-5,TGTGCTACCGATGGACTACTCTACAATGAGCAGTTCTTC,CATDGLLYNEQFF
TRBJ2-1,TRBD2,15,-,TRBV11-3,TGTGCCAGCAGCCTACGGGGGGGCTCCTACAATGAGCAGTTCTTC,CASSLRGGSYNEQFF
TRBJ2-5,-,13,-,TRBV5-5,TGTGCCAGCAGCGTGGACGCCTGGCAGACCCAGTACTTC,CASSVDAWQTQYF
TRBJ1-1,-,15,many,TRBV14,TGTGCCAGCAGCCAAGATGGGGTGGGGAACACTGAAGCTTTCTTT,CASSQDGVGNTEAFF
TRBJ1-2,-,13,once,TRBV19,TGTGCCACTTCGGACAGTGGGGACTATGGCTACACCTTC,CATSDSGDYGYTF
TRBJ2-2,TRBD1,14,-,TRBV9,TGTGCCAGCAGCGGACAGGGGGCTACCGGGGAGCTGTTTTTT,CASSGQGATGELFF
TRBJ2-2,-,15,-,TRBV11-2,TGTGCCAGCAGCTCCCGGACCACCATGGCCGGGGAGCTGTTTTTT,CASSSRTTMAGELFF
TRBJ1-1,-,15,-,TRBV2,TGTGCCAGCAGTGAAGACAGTGTGCTTAACACTGAAGCTTTCTTT,CASSEDSVLNTEAFF
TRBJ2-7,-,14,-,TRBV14,TGTGCCAGCAGCCGGGCCTTCCAGACCTACGAGCAGTACTTC,CASSRAFQTYEQYF
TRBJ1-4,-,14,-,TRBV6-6,TGTGCCAGCAGTTATACAGGCCGAAATGAAAAACTGTTTTTT,CASSYTGRNEKLFF
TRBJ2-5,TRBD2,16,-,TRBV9,TGTGCCAGCAGCGCCAGAGCGGGAGGGCCTTCGGAGACCCAGTACTTC,CASSARAGGPSETQYF
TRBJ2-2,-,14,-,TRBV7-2,TGTGCCAGCAGACGTGACCAGAACACCGGGGAGCTGTTTTTT,CASRRDQNTGELFF
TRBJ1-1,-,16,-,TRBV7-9,TGTGCCAGCAGCTCCTTGATGGGGGGCATGAACACTGAAGCTTTCTTT,CASSSLMGGMNTEAFF
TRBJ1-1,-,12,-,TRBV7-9,TGTGCCAGCAGCTTAGCGCCCGCTGAAGCTTTCTTT,CASSLAPAEAFF
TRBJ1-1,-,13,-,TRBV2,TGTGCCAGCAGTGACGGGGGTTACACTGAAGCTTTCTTT,CASSDGGYTEAFF
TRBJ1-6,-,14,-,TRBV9,TGTGCCAGCAGCGTAGATGGGGGGAATTCACCCCTCCACTTT,CASSVDGGNSPLHF
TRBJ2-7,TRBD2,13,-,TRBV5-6,TGTGCCAGCAGCTTGCGGGAGGGTGCCGTAGAGTACTTC,CASSLREGAVEYF
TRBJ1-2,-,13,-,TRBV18,TGTGCCAGCTCACCGACGGAGAACTATGGCTACACCTTC,CASSPTENYGYTF
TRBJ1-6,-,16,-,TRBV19,TGTGCCAGTAGACCCCTTTACAGGGAGAAGAATTCACCCCTCCACTTT,CASRPLYREKNSPLHF
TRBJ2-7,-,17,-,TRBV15,TGTGCCACCAGCAGAGGATTCGGGTCATTCATAGGCTACGAGCAGTACTTC,CATSRGFGSFIGYEQYF
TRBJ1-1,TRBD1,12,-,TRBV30,TGTGCCTGGAGTACAGGGGTAACTGAAGCTTTCTTT,CAWSTGVTEAFF
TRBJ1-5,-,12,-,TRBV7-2,TGTGCCAGCAGCTTACGAGATCAGCCCCAGCATTTT,CASSLRDQPQHF
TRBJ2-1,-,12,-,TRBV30,TGTGCCTGGAGGAGGGTCAGTTTGGAGCAGTTCTTC,CAWRRVSLEQFF
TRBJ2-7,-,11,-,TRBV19,TGTGCCAGCGGGGCTCACTACGAGCAGTACTTC,CASGAHYEQYF
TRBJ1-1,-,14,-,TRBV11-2,TGTGCCAGCAGCTCTATAGGGGGAAATACTGAAGCTTTCTTT,CASSSIGGNTEAFF
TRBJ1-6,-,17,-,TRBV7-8,TGTGCCAGCAGCTTAGCCCTGCTCAGGGATGGCAATTCACCCCTCCACTTT,CASSLALLRDGNSPLHF